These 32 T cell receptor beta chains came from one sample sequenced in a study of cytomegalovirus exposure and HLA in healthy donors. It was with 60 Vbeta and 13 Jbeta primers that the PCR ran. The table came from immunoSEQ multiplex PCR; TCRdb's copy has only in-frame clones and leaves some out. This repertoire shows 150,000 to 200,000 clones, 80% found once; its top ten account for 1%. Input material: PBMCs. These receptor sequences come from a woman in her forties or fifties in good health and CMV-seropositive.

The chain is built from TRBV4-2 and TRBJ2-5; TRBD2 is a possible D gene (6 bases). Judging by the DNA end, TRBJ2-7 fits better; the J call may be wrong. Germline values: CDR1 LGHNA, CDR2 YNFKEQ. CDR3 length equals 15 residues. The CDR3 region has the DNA TGTGCCAGCAGCCAAGCGGCGGGGTACTCCTACGAGCAGTACTTC. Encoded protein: CASSQAAGYSYEQYF.

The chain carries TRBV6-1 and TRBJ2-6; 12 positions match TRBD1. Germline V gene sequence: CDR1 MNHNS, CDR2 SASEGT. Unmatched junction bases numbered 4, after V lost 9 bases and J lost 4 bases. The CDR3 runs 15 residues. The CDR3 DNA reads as TGTGCCAGGGGACAGGGGGCGGGAGGGGCCAACGTCCTGACTTTC. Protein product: CARGQGAGGANVLTF.

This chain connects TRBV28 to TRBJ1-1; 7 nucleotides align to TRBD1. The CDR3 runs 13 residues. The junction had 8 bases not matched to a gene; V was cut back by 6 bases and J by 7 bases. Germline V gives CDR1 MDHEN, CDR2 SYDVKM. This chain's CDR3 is CASRITGVGEAFF. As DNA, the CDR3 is TGTGCCAGCAGGATCACAGGGGTTGGTGAAGCTTTCTTT.

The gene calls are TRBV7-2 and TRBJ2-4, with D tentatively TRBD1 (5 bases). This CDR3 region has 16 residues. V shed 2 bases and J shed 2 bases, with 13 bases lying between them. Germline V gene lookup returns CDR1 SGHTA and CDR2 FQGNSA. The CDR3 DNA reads TGTGCCAGCAGCTTATCAAGGTCAGGGCCCAAAAACATTCAGTACTTC. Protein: CASSLSRSGPKNIQYF.

The CDR3 bases are TGTGCCAGCAGCGTAGGAGGGGGTGGGACCGGCACAGATACGCAGTATTTT. This gives the protein CASSVGGGGTGTDTQYF. V is TRBV9 and J is TRBJ2-3; a possible D gene is TRBD1 (6 bases). The CDR3 contains 17 residues. Germline V gives CDR1 SGDLS, CDR2 YYNGEE. Trimming stripped 0 bases from V and 1 base from J, with 15 bases between.

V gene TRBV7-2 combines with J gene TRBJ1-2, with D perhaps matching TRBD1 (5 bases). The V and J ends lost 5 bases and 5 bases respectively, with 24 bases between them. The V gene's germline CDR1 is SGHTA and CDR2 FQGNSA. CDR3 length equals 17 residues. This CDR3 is CASSPFQSGGRTYGYTF. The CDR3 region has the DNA TGTGCCAGCAGCCCTTTCCAGTCGGGGGGTCGGACTTATGGCTACACCTTC.

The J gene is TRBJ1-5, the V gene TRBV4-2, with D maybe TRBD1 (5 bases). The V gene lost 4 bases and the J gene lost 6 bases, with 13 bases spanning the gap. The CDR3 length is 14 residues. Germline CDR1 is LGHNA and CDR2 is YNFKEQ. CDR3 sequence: CASSPQRGFQPQHF. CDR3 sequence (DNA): TGTGCCAGCAGCCCGCAACGGGGGTTTCAGCCCCAGCATTTT.

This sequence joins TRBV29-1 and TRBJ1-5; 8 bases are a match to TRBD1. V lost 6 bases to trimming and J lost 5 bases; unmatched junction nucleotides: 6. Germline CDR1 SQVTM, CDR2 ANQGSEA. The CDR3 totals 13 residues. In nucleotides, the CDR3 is TGCAGCGTGCAACAGGGGGACTATCAGCCCCAGCATTTT. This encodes CSVQQGDYQPQHF. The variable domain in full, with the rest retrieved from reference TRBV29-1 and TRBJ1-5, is SAVISQKPSRDICQRGTSLTIQCQVDSQVTMMFWYRQQPGQSLTLIATANQGSEATYESGFVIDKFPISRPNLTFSTLTVSNMSPEDSSIYLCSVQQGDYQPQHFGDGTRLSIL.

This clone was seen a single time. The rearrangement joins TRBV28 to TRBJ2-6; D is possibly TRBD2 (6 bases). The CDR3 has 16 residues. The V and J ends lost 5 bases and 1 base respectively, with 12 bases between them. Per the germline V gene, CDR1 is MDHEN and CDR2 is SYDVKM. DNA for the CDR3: TGTGCCAGCAGTGGGGGACTCAATTCTGGGGCCAACGTCCTGACTTTC. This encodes CASSGGLNSGANVLTF.

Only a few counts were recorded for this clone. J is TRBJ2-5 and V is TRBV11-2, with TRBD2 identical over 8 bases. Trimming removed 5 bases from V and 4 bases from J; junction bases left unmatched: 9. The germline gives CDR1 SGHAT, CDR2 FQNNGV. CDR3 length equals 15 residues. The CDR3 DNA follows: TGTGCCAGCAGCCCGCCGGGACTAGGTGGAGAGACCCAGTACTTC. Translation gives CASSPPGLGGETQYF.

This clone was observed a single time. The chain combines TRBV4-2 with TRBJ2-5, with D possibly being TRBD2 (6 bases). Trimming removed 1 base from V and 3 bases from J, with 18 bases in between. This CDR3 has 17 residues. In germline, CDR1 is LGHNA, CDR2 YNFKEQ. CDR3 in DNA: TGTGCCAGCAGCCAAGTTTCCCTGACGGCGGGAAAAGAGACCCAGTACTTC. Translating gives CASSQVSLTAGKETQYF.

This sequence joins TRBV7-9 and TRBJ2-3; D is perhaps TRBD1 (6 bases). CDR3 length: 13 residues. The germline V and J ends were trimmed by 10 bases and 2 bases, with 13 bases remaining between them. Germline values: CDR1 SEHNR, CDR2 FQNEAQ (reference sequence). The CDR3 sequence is CATRGSLTDTQYF. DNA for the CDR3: TGTGCCACCAGGGGCTCTCTCACAGATACGCAGTATTTT.

CDR3: CASSLWGDNQPQHF. CDR3 nucleotide sequence: TGTGCCAGCAGCCTCTGGGGAGACAATCAGCCCCAGCATTTT. V gene TRBV6-6 combines with J gene TRBJ1-5; D not resolved. With 6 bases removed from V and 3 bases from J, the gap between germline ends came to 12 bases. Germline V gene data show CDR1 as MNHNY and CDR2 as SVGAGI (reference sequence). CDR3 length: 14 residues.

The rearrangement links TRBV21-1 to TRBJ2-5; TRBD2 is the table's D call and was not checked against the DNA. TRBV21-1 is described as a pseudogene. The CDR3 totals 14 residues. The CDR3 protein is CASSSTRDQETQYF. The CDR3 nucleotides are TGTGCCAGCAGCTCCACGCGGGATCAAGAGACCCAGTACTTC.

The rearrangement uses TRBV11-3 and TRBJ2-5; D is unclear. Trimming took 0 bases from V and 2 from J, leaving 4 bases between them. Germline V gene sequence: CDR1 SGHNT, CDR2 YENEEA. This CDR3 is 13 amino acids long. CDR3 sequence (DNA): TGTGCCAGCAGCTTAGAGAGGCAAGAGACCCAGTACTTC. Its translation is CASSLERQETQYF. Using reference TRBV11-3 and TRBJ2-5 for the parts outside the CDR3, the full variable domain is EAGVVQSPRYKIIEKKQPVAFWCNPISGHNTLYWYLQNLGQGPELLIRYENEEAVDDSQLPKDRFSAERLKGVDSTLKIQPAELGDSAVYLCASSLERQETQYFGPGTRLLVL.

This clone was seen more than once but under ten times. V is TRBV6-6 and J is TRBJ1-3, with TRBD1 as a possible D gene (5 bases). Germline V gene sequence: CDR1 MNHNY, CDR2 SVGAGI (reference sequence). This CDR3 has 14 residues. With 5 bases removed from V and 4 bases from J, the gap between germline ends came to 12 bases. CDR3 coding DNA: TGTGCCAGCAGTCTCGACAGTAAAGGAAACACCATATATTTT. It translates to CASSLDSKGNTIYF.

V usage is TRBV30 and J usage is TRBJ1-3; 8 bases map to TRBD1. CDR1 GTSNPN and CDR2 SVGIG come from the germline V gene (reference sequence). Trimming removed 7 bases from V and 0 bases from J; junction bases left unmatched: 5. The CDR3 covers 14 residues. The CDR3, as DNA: TGTGCCTTAGGACAGGGTGGCTCTGGAAACACCATATATTTT. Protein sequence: CALGQGGSGNTIYF.

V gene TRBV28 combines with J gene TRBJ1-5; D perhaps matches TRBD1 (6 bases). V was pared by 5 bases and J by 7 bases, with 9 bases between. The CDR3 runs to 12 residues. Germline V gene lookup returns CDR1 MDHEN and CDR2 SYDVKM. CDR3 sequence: CASSTTGQPQHF. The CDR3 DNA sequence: TGTGCCAGCAGTACAACAGGGCAGCCCCAGCATTTT. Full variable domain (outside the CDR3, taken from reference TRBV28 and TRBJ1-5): DVKVTQSSRYLVKRTGEKVFLECVQDMDHENMFWYRQDPGLGLRLIYFSYDVKMKEKGDIPEGYSVSREKKERFSLILESASTNQTSMYLCASSTTGQPQHFGDGTRLSIL.

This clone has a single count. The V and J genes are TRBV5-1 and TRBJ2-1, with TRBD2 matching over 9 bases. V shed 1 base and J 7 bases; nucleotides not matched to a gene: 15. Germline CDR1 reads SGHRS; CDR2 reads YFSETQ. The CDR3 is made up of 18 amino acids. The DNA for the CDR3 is TGCGCCAGCAGCTTGAGTAGCCTTGCTAGCGGGGCAGGGAATGAGCAGTTCTTC. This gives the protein CASSLSSLASGAGNEQFF.

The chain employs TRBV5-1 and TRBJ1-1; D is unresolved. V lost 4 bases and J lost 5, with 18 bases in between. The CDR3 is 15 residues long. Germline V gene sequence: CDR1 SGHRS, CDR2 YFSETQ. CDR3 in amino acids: CASSPSDGYGTEAFF. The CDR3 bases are TGCGCCAGCAGCCCGAGCGACGGATACGGGACTGAAGCTTTCTTT.

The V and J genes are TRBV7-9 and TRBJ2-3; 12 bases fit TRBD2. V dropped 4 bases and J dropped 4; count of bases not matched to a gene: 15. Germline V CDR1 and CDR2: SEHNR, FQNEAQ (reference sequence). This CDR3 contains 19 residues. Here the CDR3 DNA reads TGTGCCAGCAGCTCCTCCCCTAGCGGGAGGGCCCTCTGGGCAGATACGCAGTATTTT. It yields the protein CASSSSPSGRALWADTQYF.

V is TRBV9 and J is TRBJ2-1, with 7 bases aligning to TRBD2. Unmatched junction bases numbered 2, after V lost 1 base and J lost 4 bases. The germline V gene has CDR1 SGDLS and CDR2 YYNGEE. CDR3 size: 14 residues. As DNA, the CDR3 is TGTGCCAGCAGCGTAACGGGGGGATACAATGAGCAGTTCTTC. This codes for CASSVTGGYNEQFF.

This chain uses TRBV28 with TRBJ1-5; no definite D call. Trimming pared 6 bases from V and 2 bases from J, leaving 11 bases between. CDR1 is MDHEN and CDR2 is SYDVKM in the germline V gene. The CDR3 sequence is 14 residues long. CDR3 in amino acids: CASSGILGNQPQHF. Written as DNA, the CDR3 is TGTGCCAGCAGCGGGATTTTAGGCAATCAGCCCCAGCATTTT.

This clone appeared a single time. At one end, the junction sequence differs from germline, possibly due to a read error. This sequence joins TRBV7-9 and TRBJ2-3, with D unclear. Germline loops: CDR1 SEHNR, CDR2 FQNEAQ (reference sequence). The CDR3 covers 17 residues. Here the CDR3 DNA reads TGTTCCAGCAGCAGAACATCGACGGAGCCGAGCACAGATACGCAGTATTTT. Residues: CSSSRTSTEPSTDTQYF.

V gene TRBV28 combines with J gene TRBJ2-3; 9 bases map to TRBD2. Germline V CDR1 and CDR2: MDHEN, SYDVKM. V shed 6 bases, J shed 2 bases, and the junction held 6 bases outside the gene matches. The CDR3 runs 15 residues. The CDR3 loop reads CASRPSGTYTDTQYF. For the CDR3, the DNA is TGTGCCAGCAGACCTAGCGGGACCTACACAGATACGCAGTATTTT.

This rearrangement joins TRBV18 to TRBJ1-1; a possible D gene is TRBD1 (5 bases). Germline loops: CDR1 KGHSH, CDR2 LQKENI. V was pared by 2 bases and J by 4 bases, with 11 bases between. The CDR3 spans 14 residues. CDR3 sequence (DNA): TGTGCCAGCTCACCAAACCCCAGGGTCACTGAAGCTTTCTTT. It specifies CASSPNPRVTEAFF.

CDR3 in DNA: TGTGCCAGCAGCTTGAAGGGGGTAATGGGCTACACCTTC. This sequence encodes CASSLKGVMGYTF. The genes are TRBV5-6 and TRBJ1-2; weak D call: TRBD1 (6 bases). Germline V gene data show CDR1 as SGHDT and CDR2 as YYEEEE. This CDR3 contains 13 residues. V was trimmed by 1 base and J by 8 bases, leaving 12 bases between them. Supplemented by reference TRBV5-6 and TRBJ1-2, the full variable domain reads DAGVTQSPTHLIKTRGQQVTLRCSPKSGHDTVSWYQQALGQGPQFIFQYYEEEERQRGNFPDRFSGHQFPNYSSELNVNALLLGDSALYLCASSLKGVMGYTFGSGTRLTVV.

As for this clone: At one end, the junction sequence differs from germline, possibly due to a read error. As DNA, the CDR3 is TGTGTCAGCAGCTTCCAGCCGGGGAGCTCCTACAATGAGCAGTTCTTC. Translated: CVSSFQPGSSYNEQFF. The rearrangement joins TRBV11-1 to TRBJ2-1, with D maybe TRBD2 (5 bases). The germline CDR1 and CDR2 sequences are SGHAT and FQDESV (reference sequence). CDR3 size: 16 residues.

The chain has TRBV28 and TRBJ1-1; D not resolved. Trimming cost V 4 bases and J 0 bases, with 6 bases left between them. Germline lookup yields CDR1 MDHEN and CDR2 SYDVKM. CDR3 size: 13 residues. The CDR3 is CASSSYLNTEAFF. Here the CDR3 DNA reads TGTGCCAGCAGTTCCTACTTGAACACTGAAGCTTTCTTT.

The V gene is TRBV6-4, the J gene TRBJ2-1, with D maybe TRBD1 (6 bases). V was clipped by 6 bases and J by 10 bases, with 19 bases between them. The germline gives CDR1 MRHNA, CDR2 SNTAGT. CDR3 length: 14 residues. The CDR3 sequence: CASSAEQGVGEQFF. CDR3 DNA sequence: TGTGCCAGCAGCGCAGAACAGGGTGTAGGGGAGCAGTTCTTC.

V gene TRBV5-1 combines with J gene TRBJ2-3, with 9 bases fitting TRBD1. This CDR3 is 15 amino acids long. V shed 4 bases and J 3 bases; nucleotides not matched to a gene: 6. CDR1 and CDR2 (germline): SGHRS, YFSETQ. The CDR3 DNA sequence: TGCGCCAGCAGCGACGGACAGGGGAGTACAGATACGCAGTATTTT. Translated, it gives CASSDGQGSTDTQYF.

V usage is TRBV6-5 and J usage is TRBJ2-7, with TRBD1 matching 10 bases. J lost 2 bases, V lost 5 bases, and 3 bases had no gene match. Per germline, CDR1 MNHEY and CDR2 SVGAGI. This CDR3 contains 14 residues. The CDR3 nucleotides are TGTGCCAGCAGTACGGACAGGGGGACCTACGAGCAGTACTTC. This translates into CASSTDRGTYEQYF.